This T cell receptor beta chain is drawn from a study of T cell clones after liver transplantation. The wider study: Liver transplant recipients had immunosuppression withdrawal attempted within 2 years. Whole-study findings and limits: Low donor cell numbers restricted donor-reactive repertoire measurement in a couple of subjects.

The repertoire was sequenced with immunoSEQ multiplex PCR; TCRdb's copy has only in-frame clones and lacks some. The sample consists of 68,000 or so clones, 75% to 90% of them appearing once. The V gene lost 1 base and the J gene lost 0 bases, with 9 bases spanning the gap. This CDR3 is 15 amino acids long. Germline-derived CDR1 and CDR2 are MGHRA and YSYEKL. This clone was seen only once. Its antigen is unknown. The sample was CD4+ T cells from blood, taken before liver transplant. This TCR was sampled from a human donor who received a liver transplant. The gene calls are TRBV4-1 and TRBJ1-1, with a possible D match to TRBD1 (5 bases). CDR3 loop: CASSQGAGLNTEAFF. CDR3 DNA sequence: TGCGCCAGCAGCCAAGGAGCAGGGCTGAACACTGAAGCTTTCTTT.